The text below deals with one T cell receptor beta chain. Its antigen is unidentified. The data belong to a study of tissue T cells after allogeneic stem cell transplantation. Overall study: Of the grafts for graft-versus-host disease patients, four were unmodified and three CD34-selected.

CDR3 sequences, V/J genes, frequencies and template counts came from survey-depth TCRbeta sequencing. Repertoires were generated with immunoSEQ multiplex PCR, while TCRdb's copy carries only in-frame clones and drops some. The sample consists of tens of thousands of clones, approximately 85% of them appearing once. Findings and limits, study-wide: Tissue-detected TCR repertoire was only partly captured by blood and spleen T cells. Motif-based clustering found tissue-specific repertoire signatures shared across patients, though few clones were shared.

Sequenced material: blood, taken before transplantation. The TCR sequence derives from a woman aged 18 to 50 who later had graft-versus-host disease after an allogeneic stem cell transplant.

The CDR3 is CASSQMQGTEAFF. CDR3 in DNA: TGTGCCAGCAGCCAAATGCAGGGGACTGAAGCTTTCTTT. J is TRBJ1-1 and V is TRBV3-1 (or the pseudogene TRBV3-2); tentatively, D is TRBD1 (6 bases). The CDR3 is made up of 13 amino acids. The V end lost 2 bases, the J end lost 5 bases, and 9 bases lay between the germline ends. Germline CDR1 and CDR2: LGHDT and YNNKEL (reference sequence).